Sequencing of this T cell receptor beta chain was carried out in a study of T-cell memory formation after mild COVID-19. Looking at the study overall: Clustering of TCRs was largely donor specific. Findings and limits, study-wide: Contracting CD4+ clones lay largely in CM and EM, with CD8+ ones residing in EMRA. Memory sampled before infection contained some responding clones, suggesting cross-reactive memory joined.

A single record per CDR3 protein comes from TCRdb applying MiXCR to the 5' RACE reads. The data hold 300,000 to 400,000 distinct CDR3 sequences, with 10% to 15% observed a single time. Germline-derived CDR1 and CDR2 are SEHNR and FQNEAQ (reference sequence). The CDR3 is made up of 14 amino acids. With 3 bases clipped from V and 6 bases from J, the junction kept 6 bases outside the gene matches. Worth noting for this clonotype: What it recognizes is unknown.

The material sequenced was PBMCs or a T cell subset sorted from them (not recorded which). This chain connects TRBV7-9 to TRBJ1-1, with TRBD1 matching 8 bases. The TCR was taken from a man between 18 and 29 years old who had mild COVID-19 (a few samples of this study predate the infection). Cell type and time point are not known. In nucleotides, the CDR3 is TGTGCCAGCAGCTTCGGACAGGGAATCCCTGAAGCTTTCTTT. It encodes CASSFGQGIPEAFF.